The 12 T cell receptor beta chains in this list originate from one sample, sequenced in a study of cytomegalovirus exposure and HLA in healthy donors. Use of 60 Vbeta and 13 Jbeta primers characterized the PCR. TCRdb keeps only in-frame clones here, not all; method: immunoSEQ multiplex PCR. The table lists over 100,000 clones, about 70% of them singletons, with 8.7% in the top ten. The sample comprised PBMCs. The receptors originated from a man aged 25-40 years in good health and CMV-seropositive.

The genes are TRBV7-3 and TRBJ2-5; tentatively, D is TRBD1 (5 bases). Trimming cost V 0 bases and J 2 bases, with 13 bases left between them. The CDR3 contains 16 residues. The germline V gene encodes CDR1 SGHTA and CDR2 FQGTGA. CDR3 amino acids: CASSLTMGGAQETQYF. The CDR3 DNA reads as TGTGCCAGCAGCTTAACTATGGGTGGGGCTCAAGAGACCCAGTACTTC.

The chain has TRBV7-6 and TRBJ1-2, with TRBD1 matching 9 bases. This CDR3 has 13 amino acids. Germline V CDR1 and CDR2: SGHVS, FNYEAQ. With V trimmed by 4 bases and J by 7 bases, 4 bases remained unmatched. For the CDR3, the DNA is TGTGCCAGCAGCTCACAGGGGGCCGGTGGCTACACCTTC. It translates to CASSSQGAGGYTF.

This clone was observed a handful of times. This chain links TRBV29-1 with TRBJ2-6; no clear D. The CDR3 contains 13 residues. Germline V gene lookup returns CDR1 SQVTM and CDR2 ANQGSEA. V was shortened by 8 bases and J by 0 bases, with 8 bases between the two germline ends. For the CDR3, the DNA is TGCAGCATTGGTAACTCTGGGGCCAACGTCCTGACTTTC. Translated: CSIGNSGANVLTF.

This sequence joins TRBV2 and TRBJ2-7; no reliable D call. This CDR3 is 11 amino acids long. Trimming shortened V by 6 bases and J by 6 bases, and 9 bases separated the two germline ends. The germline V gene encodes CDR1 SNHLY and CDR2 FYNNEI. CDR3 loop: CASRYYSEQYF. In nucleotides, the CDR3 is TGTGCCAGCAGGTATTACAGCGAGCAGTACTTC.

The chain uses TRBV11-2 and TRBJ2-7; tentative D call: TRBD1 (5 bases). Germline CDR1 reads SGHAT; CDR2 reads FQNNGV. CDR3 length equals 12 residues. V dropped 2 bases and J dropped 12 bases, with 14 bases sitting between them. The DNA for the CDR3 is TGTGCCAGCAGCTTAAACAGGAATTATTGGTACTTC. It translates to CASSLNRNYWYF.

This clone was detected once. The CDR3 bases are TGTGCCTGGACCCAGACAGGGTGGGTCGGCTATGGCTACACCTTC. Translation gives CAWTQTGWVGYGYTF. V gene TRBV30 combines with J gene TRBJ1-2, with 7 bases fitting TRBD1. The V segment lost 4 bases and the J segment 4 bases; nucleotides outside the gene matches: 12. The CDR3 extends over 15 amino acids. Germline V gene sequence: CDR1 GTSNPN, CDR2 SVGIG (reference sequence).

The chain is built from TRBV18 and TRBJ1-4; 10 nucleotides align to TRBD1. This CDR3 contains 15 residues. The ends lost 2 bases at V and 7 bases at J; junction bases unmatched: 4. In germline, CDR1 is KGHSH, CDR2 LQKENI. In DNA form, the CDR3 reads TGTGCCAGCTCACCAGTGGGACAGGGGAGTGAAAAACTGTTTTTT. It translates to CASSPVGQGSEKLFF.

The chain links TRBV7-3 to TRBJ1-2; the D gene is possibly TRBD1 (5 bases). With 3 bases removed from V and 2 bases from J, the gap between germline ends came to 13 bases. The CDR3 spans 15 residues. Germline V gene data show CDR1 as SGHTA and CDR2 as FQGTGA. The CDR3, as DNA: TGTGCCAGCAGCTTGGTTGGTGGGGCGAACTATGGCTACACCTTC. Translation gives CASSLVGGANYGYTF.

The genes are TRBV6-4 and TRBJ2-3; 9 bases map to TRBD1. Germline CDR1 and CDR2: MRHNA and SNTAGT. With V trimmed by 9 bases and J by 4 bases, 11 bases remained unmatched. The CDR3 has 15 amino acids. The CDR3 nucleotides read TGTGCCAGTGCAACGGGTGGGACAGGGCCAGATACGCAGTATTTT. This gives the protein CASATGGTGPDTQYF.

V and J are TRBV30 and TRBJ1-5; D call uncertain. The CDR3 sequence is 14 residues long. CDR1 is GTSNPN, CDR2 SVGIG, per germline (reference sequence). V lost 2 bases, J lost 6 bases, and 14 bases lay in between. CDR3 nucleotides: TGTGCCTGGAGTTCCACGGCAGGAGGTCAGCCCCAGCATTTT. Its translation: CAWSSTAGGQPQHF.

Written as DNA, the CDR3 is TGTGCCAGCTCACCTGACAGGGTGAACACTGAAGCTTTCTTT. Amino acids: CASSPDRVNTEAFF. The rearrangement uses TRBV18 and TRBJ1-1; 7 bases fit TRBD1. The V segment lost 3 bases and the J segment 0 bases; nucleotides outside the gene matches: 1. This CDR3 comprises 14 residues. Germline CDR1 and CDR2: KGHSH and LQKENI.

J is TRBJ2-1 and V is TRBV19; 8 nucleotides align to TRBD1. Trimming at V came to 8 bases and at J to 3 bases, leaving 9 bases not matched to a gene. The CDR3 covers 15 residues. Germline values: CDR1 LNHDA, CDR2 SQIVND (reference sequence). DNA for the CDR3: TGTGCCAGTTACTCCGGGACAGGAAACTACAATGAGCAGTTCTTC. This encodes CASYSGTGNYNEQFF. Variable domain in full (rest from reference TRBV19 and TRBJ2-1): DGGITQSPKYLFRKEGQNVTLSCEQNLNHDAMYWYRQDPGQGLRLIYYSQIVNDFQKGDIAEGYSVSREKKESFPLTVTSAQKNPTAFYLCASYSGTGNYNEQFFGPGTRLTVL.